The 32 T cell receptor beta chains below were found in one sample sequenced in a study of cytomegalovirus exposure and HLA in healthy donors. Primers included in the PCR were 60 Vbeta and 13 Jbeta primers. Sequenced by immunoSEQ multiplex PCR; TCRdb stores in-frame clones only, minus some. The sample contains under 200,000 clones, under 80% of which appear only once. Sequenced: PBMCs. The receptors originated from a female donor in good health and CMV-seronegative.

The chain uses TRBV9 and TRBJ2-3; TRBD2 might be the D (5 bases). The CDR3 runs to 15 residues. CDR1 and CDR2 (germline): SGDLS, YYNGEE. The germline V and J ends were trimmed by 0 bases and 5 bases, with 13 bases remaining between them. The CDR3 region has the DNA TGTGCCAGCAGCGTAGGAGATAGCGTGGGAGATACGCAGTATTTT. Its protein product is CASSVGDSVGDTQYF.

DNA of the CDR3: TGCGCCAGCAGTGATTGGGGGCGTATGAACACTGAAGCTTTCTTT. It yields the protein CASSDWGRMNTEAFF. The chain joins TRBV10-2 to TRBJ1-1; maybe TRBD1 (6 bases). The CDR3 loop spans 15 amino acids. The V end lost 3 bases, the J end lost 0 bases, and 11 bases lay between the germline ends. The germline V gene has CDR1 WSHSY and CDR2 SAAADI.

The CDR3 spells CASSQTSGSNIQYF. In nucleotides, the CDR3 is TGTGCCAGCAGTCAGACTAGCGGGAGTAACATTCAGTACTTC. This sequence joins TRBV6-5 and TRBJ2-4; 12 bases line up with TRBD2. The length of the CDR3 is 14 residues. The trim removed 5 bases at V and 7 bases at J, leaving 3 bases unmatched. CDR1 and CDR2 (germline): MNHEY, SVGAGI.

V and J are TRBV19 and TRBJ2-7; D possibly corresponds to TRBD1 (6 bases). Trimming took off 5 bases at V and 2 bases at J, with 13 bases between the two ends. Germline CDR1 is LNHDA and CDR2 is SQIVND (reference sequence). This CDR3 is 14 amino acids long. The CDR3 coding sequence is TGTGCCAGTAGTCTTACAGGGTCAGCCTACGAGCAGTACTTC. Its protein is CASSLTGSAYEQYF.

This chain joins TRBV4-3 and TRBJ2-3; 9 bases match TRBD1. The ends lost 0 bases at V and 3 bases at J; junction bases unmatched: 4. Germline lookup yields CDR1 LGHNA and CDR2 YSLEER. This CDR3 spans 16 amino acids. The CDR3: CASSQDRGQGTDTQYF. Written as DNA, the CDR3 is TGCGCCAGCAGCCAAGATCGGGGACAGGGAACAGATACGCAGTATTTT.

The chain joins TRBV27 to TRBJ2-7; the D gene is possibly TRBD1 (5 bases). V lost 9 bases and J lost 0, with 9 bases in between. The CDR3 length is 12 residues. Per the germline V gene, CDR1 is MNHEY and CDR2 is SMNVEV (reference sequence). CDR3 residues: CARQVRSYEQYF. The CDR3 DNA reads TGTGCCAGACAGGTCCGCTCCTACGAGCAGTACTTC.

V is TRBV6-4 and J is TRBJ2-1; weak D call: TRBD2 (6 bases). Trimming cost V 8 bases and J 4 bases, with 15 bases left between them. Germline V gene lookup returns CDR1 MRHNA and CDR2 SNTAGT. The CDR3 has 14 residues. The CDR3 nucleotides are TGTGCCAGCGCCCCGGGACTTAATTACAATGAGCAGTTCTTC. This translates into CASAPGLNYNEQFF.

This chain joins TRBV7-6 and TRBJ2-7, with D perhaps matching TRBD1 (5 bases). The V gene's germline CDR1 is SGHVS and CDR2 FNYEAQ. The CDR3 has 15 residues. Trimming stripped 5 bases from V and 0 bases from J, with 14 bases between. CDR3 DNA: TGTGCCAGCAGCGACAGCGACCAAAGCTCCTACGAGCAGTACTTC. Translating it yields CASSDSDQSSYEQYF. Variable domain in full (rest from reference TRBV7-6 and TRBJ2-7): GAGVSQSPRYKVTKRGQDVALRCDPISGHVSLYWYRQALGQGPEFLTYFNYEAQQDKSGLPNDRFSAERPEGSISTLTIQRTEQRDSAMYRCASSDSDQSSYEQYFGPGTRLTVT.

This clone has ten or more counts. The chain uses TRBV2 and TRBJ1-2; 8 bases are a match to TRBD1. V lost 3 bases to trimming and J lost 4 bases; unmatched junction nucleotides: 7. The germline V gene encodes CDR1 SNHLY and CDR2 FYNNEI. The CDR3 extends over 15 amino acids. This CDR3 is CASSELGQVFYGYTF. The CDR3 nucleotides read TGTGCCAGCAGTGAGTTGGGACAGGTCTTCTATGGCTACACCTTC.

The chain joins TRBV2 to TRBJ1-4; a weak D match, TRBD1 (6 bases). This CDR3 spans 16 amino acids. Trimming removed 6 bases at V and 2 bases at J, with 16 bases between. In germline, CDR1 is SNHLY, CDR2 FYNNEI. CDR3 region: CASRMNPTGTNEKLFF. The DNA for the CDR3 is TGTGCCAGCAGGATGAACCCGACAGGCACTAATGAAAAACTGTTTTTT.

In its sample, this clone was seen a few times. Other DNA sequences in the sample encode the same CDR3. This sequence joins TRBV7-3 and TRBJ1-1; D might be TRBD1 (5 bases). The V end lost 3 bases, the J end lost 1 base, and 6 bases lay between the germline ends. The CDR3 covers 13 residues. CDR1 is SGHTA and CDR2 is FQGTGA in the germline V gene. The CDR3 coding sequence is TGTGCCAGCAGCTTGCAGGGGAACACTGAAGCTTTCTTT. Protein: CASSLQGNTEAFF.

The chain combines TRBV4-1 with TRBJ2-7, with D unresolved. Germline CDR1 is MGHRA and CDR2 is YSYEKL. The CDR3 spans 11 residues. Trimming removed 0 bases at V and 9 bases at J, with 6 bases between. The CDR3 loop reads CASSQDYRQYF. The CDR3 coding sequence is TGCGCCAGCAGCCAAGATTATCGGCAGTACTTC.

The chain uses TRBV23-1 and TRBJ2-3; D may be TRBD1 (5 bases). TRBV23-1 is reported as an ORF; its role is uncertain. Trimming took off 4 bases at V and 10 bases at J, with 9 bases between the two ends. This CDR3 spans 11 amino acids. CDR3 sequence (DNA): TGCGCCAGCAGTCGGGGCACTTCGCAGTATTTT. This sequence encodes CASSRGTSQYF.

The gene calls are TRBV4-1 and TRBJ2-1; TRBD2 aligns across 8 bases. The V segment lost 0 bases and the J segment 3 bases; nucleotides outside the gene matches: 1. From germline, CDR1 is MGHRA and CDR2 YSYEKL. The CDR3 is 15 amino acids. CDR3 protein: CASSQEAGVYNEQFF. In DNA form, the CDR3 reads TGCGCCAGCAGCCAAGAAGCGGGAGTCTACAATGAGCAGTTCTTC.

The V call is TRBV5-1, the J call TRBJ2-2; tentative D call: TRBD1 (6 bases). Trimming removed 2 bases at V and 4 bases at J, with 15 bases between. The CDR3 has 16 residues. Looked up from germline, CDR1 is SGHRS and CDR2 is YFSETQ. DNA of the CDR3: TGCGCCAGCAGCTTTAAATCAGGGGTAGGCACCGGGGAGCTGTTTTTT. Translated: CASSFKSGVGTGELFF.

This clone has a single count. V and J are TRBV6-5 and TRBJ2-5; the match to TRBD2 covers 11 bases. The ends lost 4 bases at V and 1 base at J; junction bases unmatched: 5. Germline V gene lookup returns CDR1 MNHEY and CDR2 SVGAGI. This CDR3 has 16 amino acids. The CDR3 protein is CASSSGLAGLQETQYF. The CDR3 DNA is TGTGCCAGCAGTTCTGGACTAGCGGGCCTCCAAGAGACCCAGTACTTC.

The chain is built from TRBV5-1 and TRBJ1-2; tentative D call: TRBD1 (6 bases). The V gene's germline CDR1 is SGHRS and CDR2 YFSETQ. This CDR3 is built from 14 residues. V dropped 0 bases and J dropped 2 bases, with 8 bases sitting between them. Here the CDR3 DNA reads TGCGCCAGCAGCTTGGAGAGGGGGAACTATGGCTACACCTTC. As protein: CASSLERGNYGYTF.

The chain is built from TRBV27 and TRBJ2-5; 10 nucleotides align to TRBD2. Near its end, the DNA agrees better with TRBJ2-7, so the J call may be wrong. The CDR3 length is 15 residues. The V gene's germline CDR1 is MNHEY and CDR2 SMNVEV (reference sequence). CDR3: CASSLSLAGVYEQYF. The CDR3 DNA is TGTGCCAGCAGTTTATCTCTAGCGGGAGTGTACGAGCAGTACTTC.

The chain is built from TRBV27 and TRBJ2-4, with D perhaps matching TRBD1 (5 bases). V lost 4 bases, J lost 1 base, and 11 bases lay in between. CDR1 and CDR2 (germline): MNHEY, SMNVEV (reference sequence). The CDR3 is 15 amino acids. The CDR3 DNA reads TGTGCCAGCAGTTCCAGGGTAAGCGCCAAAAACATTCAGTACTTC. Translated, it gives CASSSRVSAKNIQYF.

This chain links TRBV5-1 with TRBJ2-7; D not resolved. CDR3 length: 14 amino acids. CDR1 and CDR2 from the germline V gene are SGHRS and YFSETQ. V lost 2 bases and J 4 bases, leaving 13 bases between the germline ends. The CDR3 loop is CASSLEQSEYEQYF. The CDR3 DNA sequence: TGCGCCAGCAGCTTAGAGCAGAGCGAATACGAGCAGTACTTC.

The chain recombines TRBV27 with TRBJ1-5, with 8 bases matching TRBD1. After removal of 4 bases from V and 6 bases from J, the junction contained 8 bases not matched to a gene. Germline CDR1 is MNHEY and CDR2 is SMNVEV (reference sequence). The CDR3 extends over 15 amino acids. The CDR3 loop reads CASSWGGRGPQPQHF. The CDR3 region has the DNA TGTGCCAGCAGTTGGGGAGGCAGGGGGCCTCAGCCCCAGCATTTT.

This clone was recorded once. This chain links TRBV7-2 with TRBJ2-3, with TRBD1 matching 7 bases. The V and J ends lost 5 bases and 3 bases, in that order; junction bases with no gene match: 5. Germline loops: CDR1 SGHTA, CDR2 FQGNSA. The CDR3 contains 14 residues. CDR3 loop: CASSPQTGTDTQYF. The CDR3 DNA is TGTGCCAGCAGCCCCCAGACAGGGACAGATACGCAGTATTTT.

The V call is TRBV5-5, the J call TRBJ1-2; possible D gene TRBD1, 6 bases. The germline V gene has CDR1 SGHKS and CDR2 YYEKEE (reference sequence). The CDR3 runs to 16 residues. V gave up 3 bases and J gave up 2 bases, with 17 bases separating them. The CDR3 reads CASSSFGEGGNYGYTF. The CDR3, as DNA: TGTGCCAGCAGCTCATTCGGAGAGGGGGGGAACTATGGCTACACCTTC.

The gene calls are TRBV19 and TRBJ1-4; D is perhaps TRBD1 (5 bases). Trimming pared 5 bases from V and 8 bases from J, leaving 9 bases between. Germline V gene sequence: CDR1 LNHDA, CDR2 SQIVND (reference sequence). The CDR3 contains 12 residues. CDR3 residues: CASSVSGEKLFF. The DNA for the CDR3 is TGTGCCAGTAGTGTATCAGGGGAAAAACTGTTTTTT.

The chain carries TRBV5-1 and TRBJ2-7; 13 positions match TRBD2. Germline V gene lookup returns CDR1 SGHRS and CDR2 YFSETQ. Trimming at V came to 5 bases and at J to 0 bases, leaving 5 bases not matched to a gene. This CDR3 has 16 amino acids. The CDR3 nucleotides are TGCGCCAGCAGAACGGGACTAGCGGGGCTCTCCTACGAGCAGTACTTC. This translates into CASRTGLAGLSYEQYF.

This clone appeared a few times. The chain employs TRBV28 and TRBJ1-1; possible D gene TRBD1, 5 bases. The V and J ends lost 5 bases and 6 bases respectively, with 22 bases between them. Per germline, CDR1 MDHEN and CDR2 SYDVKM. There are 16 residues in the CDR3. CDR3 sequence reads: CASSLTTGLPRPEAFF. The CDR3 nucleotides are TGTGCCAGCAGTCTCACAACAGGTCTACCCCGCCCTGAAGCTTTCTTT.

This rearrangement joins TRBV29-1 to TRBJ1-5; D possibly corresponds to TRBD1 (6 bases). Trimming stripped 4 bases from V and 0 bases from J, with 16 bases between. The CDR3 is made up of 16 amino acids. In germline, CDR1 is SQVTM, CDR2 ANQGSEA. The CDR3 sequence is CSVGSGGAGSNQPQHF. CDR3 coding DNA: TGCAGCGTTGGGAGTGGGGGGGCTGGTAGCAATCAGCCCCAGCATTTT.

This chain links TRBV7-8 with TRBJ1-4, with D perhaps matching TRBD1 (6 bases). V was trimmed by 0 bases and J by 8 bases, leaving 13 bases between them. The CDR3 extends over 15 amino acids. CDR1 is SGHVS, CDR2 FQNEAQ, per germline. The CDR3 sequence: CASSLARGAREKLFF. The CDR3 region has the DNA TGTGCCAGCAGCTTAGCGCGGGGGGCAAGGGAAAAACTGTTTTTT.

The V gene is TRBV4-3, the J gene TRBJ2-3; possibly TRBD1 for D (6 bases). Deletions cut 1 base from V and 4 bases from J, with 12 bases between. CDR3 length equals 15 residues. Per the germline V gene, CDR1 is LGHNA and CDR2 is YSLEER. The CDR3 DNA is TGCGCCAGCAGCCAAGCACAGTCAGGGGCAGATACGCAGTATTTT. Translation gives CASSQAQSGADTQYF.

This chain joins TRBV29-1 and TRBJ2-3, with D tentatively TRBD2 (6 bases). CDR1 and CDR2 from the germline V gene are SQVTM and ANQGSEA. This CDR3 spans 14 amino acids. The ends were cut back, 0 bases at V and 2 bases at J, with 9 bases in the middle. The CDR3 loop reads CSVEDAGYTDTQYF. The CDR3 nucleotides are TGCAGCGTTGAAGATGCGGGGTACACAGATACGCAGTATTTT.

Here the CDR3 DNA reads TGCGCCAGCAGCCAAGTGGCGGGTAACACTGAAGCTTTCTTT. Translation: CASSQVAGNTEAFF. The chain employs TRBV4-1 and TRBJ1-1; D is unclear. CDR3 size: 14 residues. V dropped 1 base and J dropped 2 bases, with 8 bases sitting between them. Looked up from germline, CDR1 is MGHRA and CDR2 is YSYEKL.

The CDR3 sequence is CASSQDPGTGSGNTIYF. The CDR3 DNA reads TGCGCCAGCAGCCAAGACCCCGGGACAGGGTCTGGAAACACCATATATTTT. This rearrangement joins TRBV4-1 to TRBJ1-3, with 9 nucleotides matching TRBD1. The V and J ends lost 0 bases and 1 base, in that order; junction bases with no gene match: 4. This CDR3 is 17 amino acids long. Per germline, CDR1 MGHRA and CDR2 YSYEKL.